These 29 T cell receptor beta chains came from one sample sequenced in a study of tumor and adjacent non-tumor tissue in lung cancer. No cell sorting was done before RNA was extracted from the tissue. Three rounds of nested PCR, following a modified ARM-PCR protocol, produced the TCRbeta library. TCRdb analysed the multiplex PCR reads with MiXCR anew, one entry per CDR3 protein. The sample lists under 250,000 distinct CDR3 sequences; 70% to 75% were seen once. Sequenced input: lung tumor tissue. The receptors were sampled from a man aged 55 to 70 with non-small cell lung cancer.

Points on this clonotype: A much larger clone sits a single nucleotide away, making a read error possible. This chain joins TRBV20-1 and TRBJ2-2, with D unclear. CDR3 length: 14 residues. Trimming took off 2 bases at V and 4 bases at J, with 11 bases between the two ends. Per germline, CDR1 DFQATT and CDR2 SNEGSKA (reference sequence). The CDR3: CSARPPWVTGELFF. For the CDR3, the DNA is TGCAGTGCTAGACCGCCGTGGGTCACCGGGGAGCTGTTTTTT.

This chain connects TRBV6-1 to TRBJ1-1; 7 bases are shared with TRBD1. From germline, CDR1 is MNHNS and CDR2 SASEGT. Trimming took 6 bases from V and 3 from J; bases not matched to a gene: 7. The length of the CDR3 is 14 residues. The DNA of the CDR3 is TGTGCCAGCAGCCAGGACAGGTTGGACACTGAAGCTTTCTTT. Amino acids: CASSQDRLDTEAFF.

A remark on this clonotype: A read error may explain this, as a much larger clone is one base away. The rearrangement links TRBV29-1 to TRBJ2-7; D may be TRBD2 (6 bases). Germline CDR1 reads SQVTM; CDR2 reads ANQGSEA. V lost 7 bases and J 3 bases, leaving 13 bases between the germline ends. CDR3 length: 12 amino acids. This chain's CDR3 is CSAGFGGYEQYF. CDR3 coding DNA: TGCAGCGCTGGATTCGGGGGCTACGAGCAGTACTTC.

This clonotype has just a few counts. A much more abundant neighbour one base away suggests this may be a read error. The gene calls are TRBV20-1 and TRBJ2-2; the match to TRBD2 covers 8 bases. Germline trimming cut 7 bases from V and 4 bases from J; bases unmatched to any gene: 5. The CDR3 consists of 13 residues. Germline loops: CDR1 DFQATT, CDR2 SNEGSKA (reference sequence). The CDR3 DNA is TGCAGTGTTAGCGGGGCGGTCACCGGGGAGCTGTTTTTT. It translates to CSVSGAVTGELFF.

This clonotype was picked up a small number of times. With a much larger clone just one base away, this may be a read error. The chain combines TRBV20-1 with TRBJ1-5, with 12 bases identical to TRBD1. The CDR3 loop spans 16 amino acids. Per the germline V gene, CDR1 is DFQATT and CDR2 is SNEGSKA (reference sequence). The CDR3 region has the DNA TGCAATGCTAGAGCCCCGGGACAGGGGGCAAATCAGCCCCAGCATTTT. Protein sequence: CNARAPGQGANQPQHF.

This clonotype was seen many times. V is TRBV11-2 and J is TRBJ2-5; 8 bases align to TRBD2. This CDR3 spans 15 amino acids. V was clipped by 5 bases and J by 5 bases; unmatched bases: 10. Looked up from germline, CDR1 is SGHAT and CDR2 is FQNNGV. This CDR3 reads CASSLRRGGLETQYF. CDR3 sequence (DNA): TGTGCCAGCAGCCTTCGTCGGGGGGGCCTTGAGACCCAGTACTTC. The variable domain in full, completed from reference TRBV11-2 and TRBJ2-5, reads EAGVAQSPRYKIIEKRQSVAFWCNPISGHATLYWYQQILGQGPKLLIQFQNNGVVDDSQLPKDRFSAERLKGVDSTLKIQPAKLEDSAVYLCASSLRRGGLETQYFGPGTRLLVL.

This clonotype is a singleton in its sample. This chain uses TRBV11-3 with TRBJ1-1; the D gene is possibly TRBD1 (5 bases). Germline V CDR1 and CDR2: SGHNT, YENEEA. The CDR3 sequence is 12 residues long. This CDR3 reads CISSLVQGEAFF. For the CDR3, the DNA is TGTATCAGCAGCTTAGTCCAGGGTGAAGCTTTCTTT. Based on the CDR3 plus reference TRBV11-3 and TRBJ1-1, the full variable domain is EAGVVQSPRYKIIEKKQPVAFWCNPISGHNTLYWYLQNLGQGPELLIRYENEEAVDDSQLPKDRFSAERLKGVDSTLKIQPAELGDSAVYLCISSLVQGEAFFGQGTRLTVV.

A word on this clonotype: The junction shows a germline mismatch at one end, possibly a read error. The chain joins TRBV5-6 to TRBJ2-1; 8 bases are shared with TRBD1. Germline V CDR1 and CDR2: SGHDT, YYEEEE. The length of the CDR3 is 16 residues. The CDR3 protein is CASSLDATGAYGEHFF. The CDR3 nucleotides are TGTGCCAGCAGCTTGGACGCGACAGGGGCCTACGGTGAGCACTTCTTC.

As concerns this clonotype: One junction end disagrees with the germline gene, perhaps due to a read error. The gene calls are TRBV11-3 and TRBJ1-1, with D unresolved. Germline loops: CDR1 SGHNT, CDR2 YENEEA. The CDR3 has 13 amino acids. CDR3 protein: CSSSIDRRFEAFF. The CDR3 nucleotides are TGCTCCAGCAGCATAGACCGGCGGTTTGAAGCTTTCTTT.

In regard to this clonotype: Relative to the germline gene, one junction end is altered; a read error may explain this. V is TRBV4-3 and J is TRBJ1-3; a weak D match, TRBD1 (5 bases). There are 17 residues in the CDR3. The germline V gene has CDR1 LGHNA and CDR2 YSLEER. CDR3 sequence reads: CATSQNDSYSSGNTIYF. In nucleotides, the CDR3 is TGCGCCACCAGCCAAAACGACAGTTACAGCTCTGGAAACACCATATATTTT.

J is TRBJ2-1 and V is TRBV5-6, with 9 positions matching TRBD1. The J segment lost 3 bases and the V segment lost 5 bases, leaving 9 bases of the junction unmatched. Germline values: CDR1 SGHDT, CDR2 YYEEEE. The CDR3 length is 16 residues. CDR3 residues: CASSHDRGEVYNEQFF. CDR3 nucleotides: TGTGCCAGCAGTCATGACAGGGGGGAGGTCTACAATGAGCAGTTCTTC.

The J gene is TRBJ2-7, the V gene TRBV6-5; D may be TRBD1 (7 bases). There are 15 residues in the CDR3. Germline lookup yields CDR1 MNHEY and CDR2 SVGAGI. V shed 8 bases and J shed 7 bases, with 24 bases lying between them. CDR3 protein: CASSGEWTGRREQYF. As DNA, the CDR3 is TGTGCCAGCTCGGGGGAATGGACAGGTCGGCGTGAGCAGTACTTC.

As regards this clonotype: This may be a read error, as it is one base from a much larger clone. The conserved phenylalanine or tryptophan normally closing the CDR3 is absent here, so this likely arose from a read error. V is TRBV20-1 and J is TRBJ2-7; 10 bases are a match to TRBD2. This CDR3 is 13 amino acids long. Germline V CDR1 and CDR2: DFQATT, SNEGSKA (reference sequence). Trimming removed 5 bases from V and 5 bases from J; junction bases left unmatched: 6. The CDR3 DNA follows: TGCAGTGCTGAGCGGGGGGGCCTCCACGAGCAGTACCTC. Its protein product is CSAERGGLHEQYL.

Worth noting for this clonotype: A much larger clone differs by one base, so this may be a read error. J is TRBJ2-7 and V is TRBV4-2, with 9 bases matching TRBD1. CDR3 length equals 16 residues. Trimming cost V 3 bases and J 2 bases; bases outside gene matches: 8. Looked up from germline, CDR1 is LGHNA and CDR2 is YNFKEQ. Here the CDR3 reads CASSHYGTGRTYEQYF. The CDR3 region has the DNA TGTGCCAGCAGCCACTATGGGACAGGGAGGACCTACGAGCAGTACTTC.

A note on this clonotype: The conserved phenylalanine or tryptophan normally closing the CDR3 is absent here, so this likely arose from a read error. The chain joins TRBV6-1 to TRBJ1-5; D might be TRBD1 (5 bases). The germline CDR1 and CDR2 sequences are MNHNS and SASEGT. This CDR3 region has 13 residues. The ends were cut back, 2 bases at V and 7 bases at J, with 9 bases in the middle. DNA of the CDR3: TGTGCCAGCAGTGAACAGGGAAGGCAGCCCCAGCATCTT. The encoded protein is CASSEQGRQPQHL.

The chain links TRBV5-6 to TRBJ1-2, with 9 bases aligning to TRBD1. J gave up 7 bases and V 2 bases, and 6 bases lay outside the gene matches. The germline V gene has CDR1 SGHDT and CDR2 YYEEEE. The CDR3 contains 14 residues. The CDR3 is CASSFVGTGLGYTF. The CDR3 nucleotides are TGTGCCAGCAGCTTCGTTGGGACAGGGCTTGGCTACACCTTC.

As regards this clonotype: Just one base apart from a much larger clone, this may be a read error. CDR3 sequence (DNA): TGTGCCAGCAGCCATCCGATCGCCTCTGAAGCTTTCTTT. Translation: CASSHPIASEAFF. The gene calls are TRBV4-2 and TRBJ1-1; no clear D gene. Germline V gene data show CDR1 as LGHNA and CDR2 as YNFKEQ. The CDR3 totals 13 residues. The V gene lost 3 bases and the J gene lost 6 bases, with 11 bases spanning the gap.

V gene TRBV20-1 combines with J gene TRBJ1-2; the D is unclear. CDR1 is DFQATT, CDR2 SNEGSKA, per germline (reference sequence). This CDR3 has 13 residues. The CDR3 coding sequence is TGCAATGCAGACGCCGCGAAAGTCTATGGCTACACCTTC. Translating it yields CNADAAKVYGYTF.

This clonotype was observed once. Without the conserved terminal phenylalanine or tryptophan, this CDR3 likely stems from a read error. The chain links TRBV5-4 to TRBJ1-1; tentatively, D is TRBD1 (5 bases). Trimming removed 6 bases from V and 1 base from J, with 13 bases in between. The CDR3 is 14 amino acids. The germline CDR1 and CDR2 sequences are SGHNT and YYREEE (reference sequence). The CDR3, as DNA: TGTGCCAGCACCCATCGGGACTGGAACACTGAAGCTTTCTCT. It codes for CASTHRDWNTEAFS.

Remarks on this clonotype: This may come from a read error, since a much larger clone is one base off. The rearrangement uses TRBV11-3 and TRBJ2-7; D remains unclear. CDR1 is SGHNT, CDR2 YENEEA, per germline. Trimming left V 2 bases short and J 5 bases short, with 10 bases between. The CDR3 length is 13 residues. The CDR3 DNA reads TGTGCCAGCAGCTTAAATAATGTGAACGAGCAGTACTTC. Translated, it gives CASSLNNVNEQYF.

This clonotype was found once. A much more abundant neighbour one base away suggests this may be a read error. The chain couples TRBV29-1 to TRBJ1-6; no definite D call. Germline CDR1 SQVTM, CDR2 ANQGSEA. The V and J ends lost 4 bases and 7 bases respectively, with 8 bases between them. The CDR3 sequence is 12 residues long. In DNA form, the CDR3 reads TGCAGCGTTGCCCACTCGAATTCACCCCTCCACTTT. This gives the protein CSVAHSNSPLHF.

Regarding this clonotype: One junction end does not reproduce the germline sequence, and a read error may be involved. The CDR3, as DNA: TGCAGCCTTGAAGGTGGAGCCGCTGAAACTTTCTTT. It codes for CSLEGGAAETFF. The chain joins TRBV29-1 to TRBJ1-1; D unresolved. The CDR3 contains 12 residues. Germline-derived CDR1 and CDR2 are SQVTM and ANQGSEA.

The table lists this clonotype with a count of one. The gene calls are TRBV29-1 and TRBJ1-2; unclear D gene. CDR1 and CDR2 (germline): SQVTM, ANQGSEA. V lost 8 bases and J lost 8, with 15 bases in between. The CDR3 has 11 residues. CDR3 sequence: CSLVSWRGYTF. The CDR3 coding sequence is TGCAGCCTTGTCAGTTGGAGGGGCTACACCTTC.

As concerns this clonotype: This could be a read error, since a much larger clone is one nucleotide away. The chain uses TRBV20-1 and TRBJ1-6; D possibly corresponds to TRBD1 (5 bases). CDR1 and CDR2 from the germline V gene are DFQATT and SNEGSKA (reference sequence). This CDR3 is built from 15 residues. CDR3: CSTRVGTHYNSPLHF. The CDR3 nucleotides are TGCAGTACTAGAGTTGGGACCCACTATAATTCACCCCTCCACTTT.

On this clonotype itself: A read error may be the cause here, since a much bigger clone is one base away. This chain uses TRBV20-1 with TRBJ1-5; D gene uncertain. Germline CDR1 DFQATT, CDR2 SNEGSKA (reference sequence). The CDR3 runs 14 residues. CDR3 coding DNA: TGCATTGCTAGAGTTACTTATAGCAATCAGCCCCAGCATTTT. Translation: CIARVTYSNQPQHF.

Concerning this clonotype itself: The CDR3 does not close with the conserved phenylalanine or tryptophan, likely indicating a read error. The chain joins TRBV11-2 to TRBJ1-1; D unclear. The CDR3 consists of 13 residues. Germline V gene lookup returns CDR1 SGHAT and CDR2 FQNNGV. The DNA for the CDR3 is TGTACCAGCAGCTTAAAGCGGAACACTGAAGCTTTCTGT. Translating gives CTSSLKRNTEAFC.

This sequence joins TRBV6-6 and TRBJ1-2; the match to TRBD1 covers 8 bases. Germline-derived CDR1 and CDR2 are MNHNY and SVGAGI (reference sequence). V lost 10 bases and J lost 8; bases outside the gene matches: 21. The CDR3 consists of 16 residues. CDR3 in DNA: TGTGCCACCTATGAAACGACAGGGGCCCCCTCTAGGGGCTACACCTTC. Protein product: CATYETTGAPSRGYTF.

The V and J genes are TRBV6-1 and TRBJ1-4, with TRBD1 matching over 8 bases. This CDR3 spans 18 amino acids. The V gene end was trimmed by 10 bases and the J gene end by 2 bases; junction bases not matched to a gene: 18. Germline lookup yields CDR1 MNHNS and CDR2 SASEGT. CDR3 residues: CAIGQGVMSKATNEKLFF. In nucleotides, the CDR3 is TGTGCCATCGGACAGGGAGTGATGTCTAAAGCTACTAATGAAAAACTGTTTTTT.

The CDR3 region has the DNA TGTGCCTGGGGTAAAGGTCAGGGCAATCAGCCCCAGCATTTT. It encodes CAWGKGQGNQPQHF. The chain links TRBV30 to TRBJ1-5, with D unclear. Germline V gives CDR1 GTSNPN, CDR2 SVGIG (reference sequence). The V end was cut by 5 bases, the J end by 2 bases, with 13 bases between. The CDR3 length is 14 residues. Full variable domain (missing parts from reference TRBV30 and TRBJ1-5): SQTIHQWPATLVQPVGSPLSLECTVEGTSNPNLYWYRQAAGRGLQLLFYSVGIGQISSEVPQNLSASRPQDRQFILSSKKLLLSDSGFYLCAWGKGQGNQPQHFGDGTRLSIL.